This T cell receptor beta chain was sequenced in a study of control samples from healthy donors and cancer patients. The germline CDR1 and CDR2 sequences are SGHDT and YYEEEE. The CDR3 has 14 amino acids. The ends lost 4 bases at V and 11 bases at J; junction bases unmatched: 14. The repertoire was sequenced with immunoSEQ multiplex PCR; TCRdb's copy has only in-frame clones and lacks some. The repertoire holds around 84,000 clones, with 91% as singletons. The source is a man under 40 in good health. V is TRBV5-6 and J is TRBJ1-1; 7 bases agree with TRBD1. The sample comprised blood. This CDR3 is CASSRQGVRTEAFF. The CDR3 DNA reads as TGTGCCAGCAGCCGACAGGGTGTCCGGACCGAGGCTTTCTTT.